The 22 T cell receptor beta chains given below trace back to one sample, sequenced in a study of CD8 T cells in ankylosing spondylitis. MiXCR, applied by TCRdb to the 5' RACE reads, yields one record per CDR3 protein. The sample contains tens of thousands of distinct CDR3 sequences, about 10% of which appear only once. The source material was blood, either unsorted or a sorted T cell fraction (not recorded which). The receptors shown here come from a male donor with ankylosing spondylitis or in good health (not recorded which).

V gene TRBV5-1 combines with J gene TRBJ2-3; 9 bases map to TRBD1. CDR3 length equals 16 residues. Per germline, CDR1 SGHRS and CDR2 YFSETQ. J lost 4 bases, V lost 0 bases, and 6 bases had no gene match. The CDR3 reads CASSLDRGRVPDTQYF. The CDR3 region has the DNA TGCGCCAGCAGCTTGGACAGGGGGCGCGTTCCAGATACGCAGTATTTT.

This clonotype was seen repeatedly, ten times or more. This chain uses TRBV6-1 with TRBJ2-5; 8 nucleotides line up with TRBD1. After removal of 6 bases from V and 5 bases from J, the junction contained 8 bases not matched to a gene. CDR1 is MNHNS and CDR2 is SASEGT in the germline V gene. CDR3 length: 14 amino acids. CDR3 sequence reads: CASRTGQAVETQYF. The CDR3 DNA is TGTGCCAGCAGGACGGGACAGGCGGTGGAGACCCAGTACTTC.

This clonotype occurred a few times. The chain carries TRBV3-1 and TRBJ2-1; 7 positions agree with TRBD2. The CDR3 contains 13 residues. Germline CDR1 reads LGHDT; CDR2 reads YNNKEL (reference sequence). J was trimmed by 11 bases and V by 3 bases; bases with no gene match: 7. Written as DNA, the CDR3 is TGTGCCAGCAGCCACAATAGGGACTACCAGCAGTTCTTC. Its protein is CASSHNRDYQQFF.

This clonotype has just a few counts. The junction does not match germline at one end; this may be a read error. The chain combines TRBV5-1 with TRBJ2-5; D tentatively reads TRBD1 or TRBD2 (5 bases each). The germline CDR1 and CDR2 sequences are SGHRS and YFSETQ. The CDR3 is made up of 14 amino acids. CDR3 in amino acids: CASSLVRDHETQYF. The CDR3 coding sequence is TGCGCCAGCAGCTTGGTAAGGGACCACGAGACCCAGTACTTC.

This clonotype came up many times. The genes are TRBV7-8 and TRBJ2-5; D is possibly TRBD1 (6 bases). The CDR3 contains 15 residues. The V end lost 0 bases, the J end lost 4 bases, and 12 bases lay between the germline ends. Germline values: CDR1 SGHVS, CDR2 FQNEAQ. The chain's CDR3 is CASSLATGLSETQYF. DNA of the CDR3: TGTGCCAGCAGCTTAGCTACAGGGCTTTCAGAGACCCAGTACTTC.

Ten or more counts support this clonotype. V gene TRBV5-1 combines with J gene TRBJ2-2, with D possibly TRBD2 on 5 matching bases. CDR3 length equals 13 residues. Germline-derived CDR1 and CDR2 are SGHRS and YFSETQ. V lost 4 bases and J lost 3, with 7 bases in between. CDR3 sequence: CASSPGYTGELFF. The CDR3, as DNA: TGCGCCAGCAGCCCGGGGTACACCGGGGAGCTGTTTTTT.

Many counts were recorded for this clonotype. This sequence joins TRBV20-1 and TRBJ2-2, with 9 positions matching TRBD1. The V segment lost 5 bases and the J segment 4 bases; nucleotides outside the gene matches: 5. Germline V gene data show CDR1 as DFQATT and CDR2 as SNEGSKA (reference sequence). The CDR3 spans 14 residues. CDR3 nucleotide sequence: TGCAGTGCTCCCGGGACAGGGTTCACCGGGGAGCTGTTTTTT. As protein: CSAPGTGFTGELFF.

This clonotype turned up a few times. The genes are TRBV5-1 and TRBJ2-7; either TRBD1 or TRBD2 may fit D (5 bases each). V was trimmed by 2 bases and J by 3 bases, leaving 12 bases between them. The CDR3 runs 14 residues. Germline lookup yields CDR1 SGHRS and CDR2 YFSETQ. CDR3 nucleotides: TGCGCCAGCAGCTTTCGGGACGCCTACTACGAGCAGTACTTC. Encoded protein: CASSFRDAYYEQYF.

This clonotype was seen many times. This rearrangement joins TRBV10-3 to TRBJ1-5, with no clear D. Between the trimmed V and J ends, which lost 6 bases and 5 bases, there was a span of 11 bases. From germline, CDR1 is ENHRY and CDR2 SYGVKD. The CDR3 has 13 residues. As DNA, the CDR3 is TGTGCCATCAGAGTAGACGGAGATCAGCCCCAGCATTTT. Amino acids: CAIRVDGDQPQHF.

This clonotype was observed a few times. CDR3 sequence (DNA): TGTGCCAGCAGTCGGGATTATAGCAATCAGCCCCAGCATTTT. This gives the protein CASSRDYSNQPQHF. This chain uses TRBV6-1 with TRBJ1-5; no definite D call. The ends were cut back, 5 bases at V and 0 bases at J, with 8 bases in the middle. The CDR3 sequence is 14 residues long. Germline CDR1 and CDR2: MNHNS and SASEGT.

This clonotype was counted a few times. CDR3 protein: CASGLGQQYQETQYF. The DNA of the CDR3 is TGTGCTAGTGGTTTGGGCCAGCAGTACCAAGAGACCCAGTACTTC. The chain uses TRBV12-5 and TRBJ2-5; D not certain. The CDR3 loop spans 15 amino acids. The V gene lost 1 base and the J gene lost 0 bases, with 9 bases spanning the gap. Germline V CDR1 and CDR2: LGHNT, FRNRAP.

This clonotype was counted at least ten times. The chain combines TRBV5-6 with TRBJ2-7; D may correspond to TRBD1 or TRBD2 (5 bases each). The ends were cut back, 6 bases at V and 0 bases at J, with 13 bases in the middle. Per germline, CDR1 SGHDT and CDR2 YYEEEE. CDR3 length equals 14 residues. The CDR3 region has the DNA TGTGCCAGCAACTTTGGGACCTCCTCCTACGAGCAGTACTTC. Translation gives CASNFGTSSYEQYF.

The rearrangement uses TRBV18 and TRBJ2-3, with a possible D match to TRBD1 (6 bases). The V end lost 4 bases, the J end lost 5 bases, and 13 bases lay between the germline ends. CDR1 and CDR2 from the germline V gene are KGHSH and LQKENI. The CDR3 consists of 14 residues. The CDR3, as DNA: TGTGCCAGCTCACTAGCTGGACAGCAAGATACGCAGTATTTT. Translated: CASSLAGQQDTQYF.

CDR3 bases: TGTGCCAGCAGCTCCCGGACTGGATACACAGATACGCAGTATTTT. It is translated as CASSSRTGYTDTQYF. This chain connects TRBV7-2 to TRBJ2-3; TRBD2 might be the D (5 bases). The V end lost 4 bases, the J end lost 2 bases, and 13 bases lay between the germline ends. The length of the CDR3 is 15 residues. Germline V CDR1 and CDR2: SGHTA, FQGNSA. Combining the CDR3 with reference TRBV7-2 and TRBJ2-3 gives the whole variable domain GAGVSQSPSNKVTEKGKDVELRCDPISGHTALYWYRQSLGQGLEFLIYFQGNSAPDKSGLPSDRFSAERTGGSVSTLTIQRTQQEDSAVYLCASSSRTGYTDTQYFGPGTRLTVL.

This clonotype was counted many times. This chain joins TRBV5-1 and TRBJ1-3; D is unresolved. The V end lost 4 bases, the J end lost 3 bases, and 11 bases lay between the germline ends. In germline, CDR1 is SGHRS, CDR2 YFSETQ. The CDR3 contains 14 residues. The chain's CDR3 is CASSNDMGGNTIYF. As DNA, the CDR3 is TGCGCCAGCAGCAACGACATGGGTGGAAACACCATATATTTT.

Notes on this clonotype: Possible read error: a much larger clone is one base away. The chain joins TRBV7-9 to TRBJ1-1, with D possibly TRBD1 on 5 matching bases. The CDR3 has 13 amino acids. Deletions cut 5 bases from V and 7 bases from J, with 14 bases between. Germline V gene lookup returns CDR1 SEHNR and CDR2 FQNEAQ (reference sequence). CDR3 sequence reads: CASSPGGAGEAFF. DNA of the CDR3: TGTGCCAGCAGCCCCGGGGGAGCTGGTGAAGCTTTCTTT. Filled out from reference TRBV7-9 and TRBJ1-1, the complete variable domain reads DTGVSQNPRHKITKRGQNVTFRCDPISEHNRLYWYRQTLGQGPEFLTYFQNEAQLEKSRLLSDRFSAERPKGSFSTLEIQRTEQGDSAMYLCASSPGGAGEAFFGQGTRLTVV.

This clonotype was picked up many times. The chain joins TRBV5-1 to TRBJ1-4; 8 bases align to TRBD1. From germline, CDR1 is SGHRS and CDR2 YFSETQ. V lost 4 bases to trimming and J lost 6 bases; unmatched junction nucleotides: 8. The CDR3 extends over 15 amino acids. The CDR3 is CASSLSAGQDEKLFF. The CDR3 DNA reads TGCGCCAGCAGCCTGAGCGCGGGACAGGATGAAAAACTGTTTTTT.

This clonotype was recorded at least ten times. The V call is TRBV5-1, the J call TRBJ1-4; 7 bases agree with TRBD1. The V and J ends lost 0 bases and 4 bases, in that order; junction bases with no gene match: 9. The CDR3 contains 17 residues. Germline V gene data show CDR1 as SGHRS and CDR2 as YFSETQ. CDR3 DNA sequence: TGCGCCAGCAGCTTGGGGACCGGGGGACAGCGTAATGAAAAACTGTTTTTT. As protein: CASSLGTGGQRNEKLFF.

As for this clonotype: Given a much more abundant clone one base away, this may be a read error. The rearrangement uses TRBV9 and TRBJ2-3; D possibly uses TRBD1 or TRBD2 (5 bases each). Germline lookup yields CDR1 SGDLS and CDR2 YYNGEE. The CDR3 runs 13 residues. Written as DNA, the CDR3 is TGTACCAGCAGCGCGCCGGGGCCAGATACGCAGTATTTT. It specifies CTSSAPGPDTQYF.

This clonotype showed up many times. The chain carries TRBV20-1 and TRBJ2-3, with 7 bases matching TRBD2. Germline V lookup: CDR1 DFQATT, CDR2 SNEGSKA (reference sequence). V trimming: 6 bases; J trimming: 3 bases; junction bases outside the gene matches: 9. This CDR3 has 14 residues. The CDR3 here is CSAHPLGGTDTQYF. Here the CDR3 DNA reads TGCAGTGCCCACCCACTGGGAGGGACAGATACGCAGTATTTT.

This clonotype came up many times. J is TRBJ2-3 and V is TRBV3-1; D remains ambiguous. With 4 bases removed from V and 6 bases from J, the gap between germline ends came to 5 bases. In germline, CDR1 is LGHDT, CDR2 YNNKEL (reference sequence). This CDR3 has 11 residues. The CDR3 DNA sequence: TGTGCCAGCAGCCGGATCGATACGCAGTATTTT. It codes for CASSRIDTQYF.

This clonotype was detected ten times or more. The J gene is TRBJ1-4, the V gene TRBV25-1; 8 nucleotides align to TRBD1. Germline V lookup: CDR1 MGHDK, CDR2 SYGVNS. This CDR3 region has 16 residues. The V and J ends lost 2 bases and 4 bases, in that order; junction bases with no gene match: 6. The chain's CDR3 is CASSERQGWNNEKLFF. The CDR3 coding sequence is TGTGCCAGCAGTGAAAGACAGGGGTGGAATAATGAAAAACTGTTTTTT.